This is a list of T cell receptor beta chains from one sample in a study of blood T cell repertoires in COVID-19. Clones were read by immunoSEQ multiplex PCR, and TCRdb kept only the in-frame ones, dropping some. The table shows about 380,000 clones, with around 90% occurring only once. The sample taken for sequencing was PBMCs or T cells enriched from blood (not recorded which). Receptors originate from a woman aged 18-30 years who had recovered from COVID-19. Both conserved end residues are part of each CDR3. The D gene is left open where the match is weak. Size is omitted from some rows. Given values are once, few, many or a class for expanded clones.

V: TRBV27; J: TRBJ1-2; D: TRBD1; size: .; DNA: TGTGCCAGCAGTGCGCAGGGGGCTGGGGACTATGGCTACACCTTC; CDR3: CASSAQGAGDYGYTF
V: TRBV5-1; J: TRBJ1-2; D: .; size: .; DNA: TGCGCCAGCAGCTTTGGCCAGATCTATGGCTACACCTTC; CDR3: CASSFGQIYGYTF
V: TRBV7-3; J: TRBJ2-7; D: .; size: .; DNA: TGTGCCAGCAGCTTGGACAGACCCTACGAGCAGTACTTC; CDR3: CASSLDRPYEQYF
V: TRBV10-3; J: TRBJ2-1; D: TRBD2; size: .; DNA: TGTGCCACCGGGACTAGCGGGGGCCCAACCTACAATGAGCAGTTCTTC; CDR3: CATGTSGGPTYNEQFF
V: TRBV10-3; J: TRBJ2-7; D: TRBD2; size: .; DNA: TGTGCCATCATTACTTGGACTAGACGCTACGAGCAGTACTTC; CDR3: CAIITWTRRYEQYF
V: TRBV9; J: TRBJ2-3; D: .; size: .; DNA: TGTGCCAGCAGCGTAGAAGGGGGGGAAGATACGCAGTATTTT; CDR3: CASSVEGGEDTQYF
V: TRBV5-6; J: TRBJ1-2; D: TRBD1; size: .; DNA: TGTGCCAGCAGCTTCACAGGGGGCCTCTATGGCTACACCTTC; CDR3: CASSFTGGLYGYTF
V: TRBV7-6; J: TRBJ2-1; D: TRBD1; size: .; DNA: TGTGCCAGCAGCCGAGGGGGCAGGGTCTACAATGAGCAGTTCTTC; CDR3: CASSRGGRVYNEQFF
V: TRBV27; J: TRBJ1-2; D: .; size: .; DNA: TGTGCCAGCAGTTTATCCCCACAGGCGGATGGCTACACCTTC; CDR3: CASSLSPQADGYTF
V: TRBV6-1; J: TRBJ2-3; D: .; size: .; DNA: TGTGCCAGCAGTCTGGGGGCCTCCACCACAGATACGCAGTATTTT; CDR3: CASSLGASTTDTQYF
V: TRBV19; J: TRBJ2-5; D: TRBD1; size: .; DNA: TGTGCCAGTACCTCAGGGGGCCAAGAGACCCAGTACTTC; CDR3: CASTSGGQETQYF
V: TRBV4-3; J: TRBJ2-1; D: TRBD2; size: .; DNA: TGCGCCAGCAGCCCTAGCGGGGGTACGTACAATGAGCAGTTCTTC; CDR3: CASSPSGGTYNEQFF
V: TRBV27; J: TRBJ1-2; D: TRBD1; size: .; DNA: TGTGCCAGCAGTCCGACAGGGGAAGGCTACACCTTC; CDR3: CASSPTGEGYTF
V: TRBV9; J: TRBJ2-2; D: TRBD2; size: .; DNA: TGTGCCAGCAGCGCAGCCGTGTGGCGGGGGGGGAACACCGGGGAGCTGTTTTTT; CDR3: CASSAAVWRGGNTGELFF
V: TRBV2; J: TRBJ1-2; D: TRBD1; size: .; DNA: TGTGCCAGCAAAGATGGGACAGGCCAACTCTACACCTTC; CDR3: CASKDGTGQLYTF
V: TRBV7-2; J: TRBJ2-1; D: TRBD2; size: .; DNA: TGTGCCAGCAGCTTAGCACAGCGGGGGGCGGGTAATGAGCAGTTCTTC; CDR3: CASSLAQRGAGNEQFF
V: TRBV6-4; J: TRBJ2-3; D: TRBD2; size: many; DNA: TGTGCCAGCAGTGACGGGACTAGCGGGGGCACAGATACGCAGTATTTT; CDR3: CASSDGTSGGTDTQYF
V: TRBV24-1; J: TRBJ1-5; D: .; size: .; DNA: TGTGCCACCAGTGACAGGGGAAGAAATCAGCCCCAGCATTTT; CDR3: CATSDRGRNQPQHF
V: TRBV6-5; J: TRBJ1-5; D: .; size: .; DNA: TGTGCCAGCGGCGGTCAGCCCCAGCATTTT; CDR3: CASGGQPQHF
V: TRBV2; J: TRBJ1-2; D: .; size: .; DNA: TGTGCCAGCAGTAGGGACAACTTGTATGGCTACACCTTC; CDR3: CASSRDNLYGYTF
V: TRBV14; J: TRBJ1-4; D: .; size: .; DNA: TGTGCCAGCAGCCAAGGGGAACAGGCGGGGGAAAAACTGTTTTTT; CDR3: CASSQGEQAGEKLFF
V: TRBV5-1; J: TRBJ1-3; D: .; size: .; DNA: TGCGCCAGCAGCTTGACAGTTAACTCTGGAAACACCATATATTTT; CDR3: CASSLTVNSGNTIYF
V: TRBV20-1; J: TRBJ1-5; D: .; size: .; DNA: TGCAGTGCTAGTGGACAGATGAATCAGCCCCAGCATTTT; CDR3: CSASGQMNQPQHF
V: TRBV3-1/TRBV3-2; J: TRBJ1-6; D: TRBD1; size: .; DNA: TGTGCCAGCAGCCAAGCCAGGACAGGGACGAAAGGTTCACCCCTCCACTTT; CDR3: CASSQARTGTKGSPLHF
V: TRBV9; J: TRBJ2-1; D: TRBD2; size: .; DNA: TGTGCCAGCAGCCCCACCCCGGGACTAGCGAGCTCCTACAATGAGCAGTTCTTC; CDR3: CASSPTPGLASSYNEQFF
V: TRBV29-1; J: TRBJ1-1; D: TRBD1; size: .; DNA: TGCAGCGTGGGGAGGGACAGGGGCACTGAAGCTTTCTTT; CDR3: CSVGRDRGTEAFF
V: TRBV5-5; J: TRBJ2-7; D: TRBD1; size: .; DNA: TGTGCCAGCAGCCCAGACAGGGGCGACGAGCAGTACTTC; CDR3: CASSPDRGDEQYF
V: TRBV5-1; J: TRBJ2-7; D: TRBD1; size: .; DNA: TGCGCCAGCAGCAGGGACAGGGGGACCTACGAGCAGTACTTC; CDR3: CASSRDRGTYEQYF
V: TRBV21-1; J: TRBJ2-5; D: .; size: .; DNA: TGTGCCAGCAGCAAAAGGGGGCAGGGCCAAGAGACCCAGTACTTC; CDR3: CASSKRGQGQETQYF
V: TRBV5-6; J: TRBJ1-2; D: .; size: .; DNA: TGTGCCAGCAGTGACGACAGGACCCATGGCTATGGCTACACCTTC; CDR3: CASSDDRTHGYGYTF
V: TRBV7-8; J: TRBJ2-7; D: .; size: once; DNA: TGTGCCAGCAGCCATCGGCGGACTTCCTACGAGCAGTACTTC; CDR3: CASSHRRTSYEQYF
V: TRBV30; J: TRBJ1-6; D: .; size: .; DNA: TGTGCCTGGGGGGACGGGAGCTCCTATAATTCACCCCTCCACTTT; CDR3: CAWGDGSSYNSPLHF
V: TRBV5-5; J: TRBJ1-1; D: .; size: once; DNA: TGTGCCAGCAGCTTGGTCCCGGGAGAAGCTTTCTTT; CDR3: CASSLVPGEAFF
V: TRBV14; J: TRBJ2-1; D: TRBD2; size: once; DNA: TGTGCCAGCAGCCCCCCAGGCGGGGGTATACACAATGAGCAGTTCTTC; CDR3: CASSPPGGGIHNEQFF
V: TRBV7-8; J: TRBJ1-2; D: TRBD1; size: few; DNA: TGTGCCAGCAGTTATACAGGGGGATCAGCTAACTATGGCTACACCTTC; CDR3: CASSYTGGSANYGYTF
V: TRBV12-5; J: TRBJ1-1; D: TRBD1; size: .; DNA: TGTGCTAGTCACCCTACTTCAAAGACCGGGACAGAGAACACTGAAGCTTTCTTT; CDR3: CASHPTSKTGTENTEAFF
V: TRBV2; J: TRBJ2-2; D: TRBD1; size: .; DNA: TGTGCCAGCAGTGATCAGGCCAGGGGGTCCGGGATTAACACCGGGGAGCTGTTTTTT; CDR3: CASSDQARGSGINTGELFF
V: TRBV5-1; J: TRBJ1-2; D: TRBD1; size: .; DNA: TGCGCCAGCAGCCCACAGACAGGGCTGGGTGGCTACACCTTC; CDR3: CASSPQTGLGGYTF
V: TRBV5-1; J: TRBJ1-2; D: .; size: .; DNA: TGCGCCAGCAGTTTAAAAAACAGGGATGGCTACACCTTC; CDR3: CASSLKNRDGYTF
V: TRBV2; J: TRBJ2-5; D: TRBD2; size: .; DNA: TGTGCCAGCAGGCAGTCCGGAGCGGGGGGACCCCAAGAGACCCAGTACTTC; CDR3: CASRQSGAGGPQETQYF
V: TRBV28; J: TRBJ2-3; D: TRBD1; size: once; DNA: TGTGCCAGCAGTGAAGGGGACAGGGGGTTCACAGATACGCAGTATTTT; CDR3: CASSEGDRGFTDTQYF
V: TRBV6-1; J: TRBJ1-1; D: TRBD1; size: .; DNA: TGTGCCAGCAGTGGCGACAGGGTAGGGTGGATGACTGAAGCTTTCTTT; CDR3: CASSGDRVGWMTEAFF
V: TRBV4-1; J: TRBJ1-5; D: .; size: .; DNA: TGCGCCAGCAGCCATTCCGGGGATAGCAATCAGCCCCAGCATTTT; CDR3: CASSHSGDSNQPQHF
V: TRBV5-4; J: TRBJ2-7; D: TRBD2; size: .; DNA: TGTGCCAGCAGCCTGGGGTCTAGCGGGGGGATACCCTACGAGCAGTACTTC; CDR3: CASSLGSSGGIPYEQYF
V: TRBV4-1; J: TRBJ1-4; D: TRBD1; size: .; DNA: TGCGCCAGCAGCGCAGGGGGCTTGGGGGAAAAACTGTTTTTT; CDR3: CASSAGGLGEKLFF